Following are 19 T cell receptor beta chains from one sample sequenced in a study of T cell responses to AZD1222 COVID-19 vaccine. TCRdb's copy holds only in-frame clones and misses some; the assay was immunoSEQ multiplex PCR. The sample includes approximately 200,000 clones, approximately 89% of them seen just once. Sequenced here: peripheral blood, sampled 28 days after the second AZD1222 dose. All receptors come from an adult who received the AZD1222 COVID-19 vaccine.

This clone turned up a few times. The chain uses TRBV7-3 and TRBJ2-2; D possibly corresponds to TRBD2 (6 bases). The V end was cut by 4 bases, the J end by 2 bases, with 20 bases between. The CDR3 runs to 18 residues. Germline V gene data show CDR1 as SGHTA and CDR2 as FQGTGA. The CDR3 DNA follows: TGTGCCAGCAGCTCAAGGACTATGAAATGGGGTAACACCGGGGAGCTGTTTTTT. Its translation is CASSSRTMKWGNTGELFF.

This clone was detected only once. V gene TRBV5-1 combines with J gene TRBJ2-3, with D possibly being TRBD2 (8 bases). Looked up from germline, CDR1 is SGHRS and CDR2 is YFSETQ. V lost 3 bases to trimming and J lost 4 bases, with 15 bases between them. The CDR3 is 15 amino acids. The CDR3 DNA sequence: TGCGCCAGCAGCTCGGGGGGGACAGCTCCAGATACGCAGTATTTT. Translation gives CASSSGGTAPDTQYF.

The rearrangement links TRBV5-1 to TRBJ2-7; perhaps TRBD2 as D (6 bases). The V end lost 7 bases, the J end lost 1 base, and 24 bases lay between the germline ends. In germline, CDR1 is SGHRS, CDR2 YFSETQ. CDR3 size: 17 residues. Written as DNA, the CDR3 is TGCGCCAGCTCATTTCGGCCTTCGTCGGGAGAGTCCTACGAGCAGTACTTC. Translation: CASSFRPSSGESYEQYF.

The chain couples TRBV19 to TRBJ2-1; tentatively, D is TRBD1 (5 bases). CDR1 and CDR2 from the germline V gene are LNHDA and SQIVND (reference sequence). This CDR3 has 14 residues. V was shortened by 3 bases and J by 5 bases, with 11 bases between the two germline ends. The CDR3 DNA reads TGTGCCAGTAGTATTGACACAGGTAACAATGAGCAGTTCTTC. Translating it yields CASSIDTGNNEQFF.

The V and J genes are TRBV9 and TRBJ2-7, with TRBD2 matching over 8 bases. The CDR3 is 18 residues long. Germline V lookup: CDR1 SGDLS, CDR2 YYNGEE. V shed 4 bases and J 3 bases; nucleotides not matched to a gene: 18. The CDR3 loop reads CASSPRQIIAGRDYEQYF. For the CDR3, the DNA is TGTGCCAGCAGCCCTCGACAGATCATAGCGGGAAGGGACTACGAGCAGTACTTC.

This clone was recorded only once. V is TRBV28 and J is TRBJ1-1; a weak D match, TRBD1 (5 bases). Trimming removed 8 bases at V and 1 base at J, with 11 bases between. The CDR3 consists of 13 residues. Germline V gene sequence: CDR1 MDHEN, CDR2 SYDVKM. Written as DNA, the CDR3 is TGTGCCAGCGGGCTCACAGGGAACACTGAAGCTTTCTTT. It yields the protein CASGLTGNTEAFF.

The chain recombines TRBV3-1 (or the pseudogene TRBV3-2) with TRBJ2-4; TRBD2 agrees at 8 bases. There are 19 residues in the CDR3. J was trimmed by 0 bases and V by 1 base; bases with no gene match: 11. The germline CDR1 and CDR2 sequences are LGHDT and YNNKEL (reference sequence). The CDR3 sequence: CASSQAGSGGKLAKNIQYF. DNA of the CDR3: TGTGCCAGCAGCCAAGCGGGATCGGGAGGGAAACTAGCCAAAAACATTCAGTACTTC.

The chain recombines TRBV28 with TRBJ1-2, with D maybe TRBD1 (6 bases). Trimming cost V 2 bases and J 6 bases, with 16 bases left between them. The CDR3 covers 15 residues. Germline lookup yields CDR1 MDHEN and CDR2 SYDVKM. CDR3 residues: CASSLPSAGGNGYTF. In DNA, the CDR3 is TGTGCCAGCAGTTTACCGTCGGCTGGGGGCAATGGCTACACCTTC.

The CDR3 nucleotides are TGTGCCACCAGGGATCACAGGGGTGGCACTGAAGCTTTCTTT. Protein: CATRDHRGGTEAFF. The chain couples TRBV24-1 to TRBJ1-1, with 7 bases aligning to TRBD1. Germline assignment: CDR1 KGHDR and CDR2 SFDVKD. This CDR3 is built from 14 residues. V gave up 7 bases and J gave up 4 bases; unmatched junction bases: 8.

V usage is TRBV6-5 and J usage is TRBJ2-3; TRBD2 agrees at 15 bases. The germline CDR1 and CDR2 sequences are MNHEY and SVGAGI. V was pared by 4 bases and J by 5 bases, with 4 bases of the junction left unmatched. This CDR3 has 16 residues. CDR3 sequence: CASSSGLAGGLDTQYF. CDR3 nucleotides: TGTGCCAGCAGTTCGGGACTAGCGGGAGGACTAGATACGCAGTATTTT.

This chain joins TRBV15 and TRBJ2-7; 7 nucleotides line up with TRBD1. The CDR3 totals 14 residues. The V gene's germline CDR1 is LNHNV and CDR2 YYDKDF (reference sequence). V was pared by 1 base and J by 2 bases, with 2 bases of the junction left unmatched. In nucleotides, the CDR3 is TGTGCCACCAGCAGAGCTGGACAGGCCTACGAGCAGTACTTC. Translating gives CATSRAGQAYEQYF.

The chain links TRBV18 to TRBJ1-3; unclear D gene. CDR1 is KGHSH and CDR2 is LQKENI in the germline V gene. This CDR3 has 17 amino acids. V was cut by 3 bases and J by 0 bases, with 15 bases left in between. CDR3 sequence: CASSPITAGASGNTIYF. The CDR3 region has the DNA TGTGCCAGCTCACCTATTACGGCAGGCGCCTCTGGAAACACCATATATTTT.

The CDR3 spells CAWSIEGFTEAFF. In DNA form, the CDR3 reads TGTGCCTGGAGTATCGAAGGGTTCACTGAAGCTTTCTTT. This chain joins TRBV30 and TRBJ1-1, with unresolved D. Germline assignment: CDR1 GTSNPN and CDR2 SVGIG (reference sequence). Trimming pared 2 bases from V and 4 bases from J, leaving 11 bases between. This CDR3 comprises 13 residues.

In its sample, this clone was seen a few times. This chain connects TRBV9 to TRBJ2-3; 15 nucleotides match TRBD2. The V and J ends lost 0 bases and 6 bases, in that order; junction bases with no gene match: 8. Germline V gene lookup returns CDR1 SGDLS and CDR2 YYNGEE. The CDR3 is 18 amino acids. In nucleotides, the CDR3 is TGTGCCAGCAGCGTAGACCCACCGGGACTAGCGGGAGGTGATACGCAGTATTTT. Translated: CASSVDPPGLAGGDTQYF.

The chain is built from TRBV5-1 and TRBJ2-4; D unresolved. The CDR3 has 14 residues. The germline gives CDR1 SGHRS, CDR2 YFSETQ. Trimming took 0 bases from V and 6 from J, leaving 10 bases between them. The CDR3 is CASSLVGSANIQYF. CDR3 DNA sequence: TGCGCCAGCAGCTTGGTAGGCTCCGCAAACATTCAGTACTTC. The complete variable domain, with remaining parts taken from reference TRBV5-1 and TRBJ2-4, reads KAGVTQTPRYLIKTRGQQVTLSCSPISGHRSVSWYQQTPGQGLQFLFEYFSETQRNKGNFPGRFSGRQFSNSRSEMNVSTLELGDSALYLCASSLVGSANIQYFGAGTRLSVL.

The V gene is TRBV7-2, the J gene TRBJ1-1; D not certain. Trimming removed 2 bases at V and 1 base at J, with 5 bases between. Germline-derived CDR1 and CDR2 are SGHTA and FQGNSA. The length of the CDR3 is 13 residues. In DNA form, the CDR3 reads TGTGCCAGCAGCTTAATCGCGAACACTGAAGCTTTCTTT. Amino acid sequence: CASSLIANTEAFF.

The rearrangement joins TRBV28 to TRBJ2-1, with TRBD1 identical over 10 bases. The CDR3 consists of 15 residues. CDR1 and CDR2 from the germline V gene are MDHEN and SYDVKM. With V trimmed by 6 bases and J by 6 bases, 8 bases remained unmatched. This chain's CDR3 is CASRYYGTGVNEQFF. The CDR3 DNA reads TGTGCCAGCAGATACTACGGGACAGGGGTCAATGAGCAGTTCTTC.

This clone has only one observation. The gene calls are TRBV20-1 and TRBJ2-1; TRBD2 agrees at 9 bases. In germline, CDR1 is DFQATT, CDR2 SNEGSKA (reference sequence). This CDR3 has 11 amino acids. Trimming cost V 5 bases and J 14 bases; bases outside gene matches: 7. CDR3 amino acids: CSASSSGMEFF. DNA for the CDR3: TGCAGTGCTTCCTCTAGCGGGATGGAGTTCTTC.

The V gene is TRBV6-5, the J gene TRBJ1-2, with no clear D. Germline V CDR1 and CDR2: MNHEY, SVGAGI. The CDR3 consists of 12 residues. The V and J ends lost 10 bases and 9 bases respectively, with 18 bases between them. The chain's CDR3 is CATRELSISYTF. CDR3 bases: TGTGCCACACGGGAGTTATCTATTAGCTACACCTTC.